The 25 T cell receptor beta chains in this list originate from one sample, sequenced in a study of blood T cell repertoires in COVID-19. Profiled with immunoSEQ multiplex PCR; TCRdb holds only in-frame clones, not every one. The sample carries approximately 260,000 clones, 75% to 90% recorded once. The sequencing sample was made of peripheral blood. These receptors were obtained from a human donor in a cohort sampled during active COVID-19.

V is TRBV4-2 and J is TRBJ1-5, with D perhaps matching TRBD1 (5 bases). This CDR3 region has 17 residues. From germline, CDR1 is LGHNA and CDR2 YNFKEQ. V lost 0 bases, J lost 6 bases, and 18 bases lay in between. CDR3 region: CASSQDQSTGKIQPQHF. The CDR3 DNA reads as TGTGCCAGCAGCCAAGATCAGTCTACAGGTAAAATTCAGCCCCAGCATTTT.

The chain recombines TRBV18 with TRBJ2-3; D is possibly TRBD2 (6 bases). V shed 1 base and J shed 0 bases, with 14 bases lying between them. This CDR3 has 17 amino acids. Germline V gene data show CDR1 as KGHSH and CDR2 as LQKENI. CDR3 in DNA: TGTGCCAGCTCACCACGGACCCTAGCGTCTAGCACAGATACGCAGTATTTT. It codes for CASSPRTLASSTDTQYF.

This sequence joins TRBV4-2 and TRBJ2-7; D is perhaps TRBD2 (6 bases). Germline CDR1 and CDR2: LGHNA and YNFKEQ. The CDR3 is 16 residues long. V was cut by 0 bases and J by 0 bases, with 12 bases left in between. The CDR3 bases are TGTGCCAGCAGCCAAGATGAGGCGGGGACCTCCTACGAGCAGTACTTC. This translates into CASSQDEAGTSYEQYF.

This chain joins TRBV7-9 and TRBJ2-1; a weak D match, TRBD2 (6 bases). The CDR3 is made up of 13 amino acids. V gave up 1 base and J gave up 8 bases, with 9 bases separating them. Germline loops: CDR1 SEHNR, CDR2 FQNEAQ (reference sequence). The CDR3 sequence is CASSLGLAYEQFF. The CDR3 DNA reads TGTGCCAGCAGCTTAGGGCTAGCGTATGAGCAGTTCTTC. Based on the CDR3 plus reference TRBV7-9 and TRBJ2-1, the full variable domain is DTGVSQNPRHKITKRGQNVTFRCDPISEHNRLYWYRQTLGQGPEFLTYFQNEAQLEKSRLLSDRFSAERPKGSFSTLEIQRTEQGDSAMYLCASSLGLAYEQFFGPGTRLTVL.

The chain couples TRBV7-2 to TRBJ2-1, with 8 bases that match TRBD1. Germline assignment: CDR1 SGHTA and CDR2 FQGNSA. The CDR3 runs 14 residues. The V gene end was trimmed by 5 bases and the J gene end by 6 bases; junction bases not matched to a gene: 6. The CDR3, as DNA: TGTGCCAGCAGCCCCGGGACAGGTTTCAATGAGCAGTTCTTC. Its translation: CASSPGTGFNEQFF.

This chain uses TRBV6-5 with TRBJ1-4, with TRBD1 matching 7 bases. The CDR3 loop spans 15 amino acids. Losses at the gene ends were 2 bases for V and 4 bases for J; bases not matched to a gene: 4. The germline CDR1 and CDR2 sequences are MNHEY and SVGAGI. Here the CDR3 DNA reads TGTGCCAGCAGTTACAGGACAGGCGTTAATGAAAAACTGTTTTTT. It yields the protein CASSYRTGVNEKLFF.

This chain uses TRBV4-1 with TRBJ1-1; D is ambiguous. This CDR3 contains 16 residues. V was clipped by 4 bases and J by 4 bases, with 19 bases between them. Germline V gene sequence: CDR1 MGHRA, CDR2 YSYEKL. The CDR3 region is CASSPVSFSGVTEAFF. The CDR3 region has the DNA TGCGCCAGCAGCCCAGTTTCCTTTAGCGGGGTCACTGAAGCTTTCTTT.

The J gene is TRBJ2-1, the V gene TRBV4-3; the match to TRBD2 covers 10 bases. CDR1 and CDR2 from the germline V gene are LGHNA and YSLEER. The CDR3 runs 16 residues. V gave up 2 bases and J gave up 2 bases; unmatched junction bases: 3. Here the CDR3 DNA reads TGCGCCAGCAGCCAAAGTAGCGGGGGGACCTACAATGAGCAGTTCTTC. The encoded protein is CASSQSSGGTYNEQFF.

The gene calls are TRBV5-1 and TRBJ2-3; no firm D call. Germline V gene sequence: CDR1 SGHRS, CDR2 YFSETQ. The CDR3 sequence is 15 residues long. Trimming shortened V by 7 bases and J by 0 bases, and 15 bases separated the two germline ends. In DNA form, the CDR3 reads TGCGCCAGCTCCCGCCTGGGCCTTAGCACAGATACGCAGTATTTT. Amino acid sequence: CASSRLGLSTDTQYF.

This clone was seen just once. The genes are TRBV5-1 and TRBJ1-1; 10 nucleotides align to TRBD1. CDR3 size: 16 residues. CDR1 SGHRS and CDR2 YFSETQ come from the germline V gene. Unmatched junction bases numbered 3, after V lost 0 bases and J lost 1 base. CDR3 in amino acids: CASSLGQGAGNTEAFF. CDR3 bases: TGCGCCAGCAGCTTGGGACAGGGGGCTGGGAACACTGAAGCTTTCTTT.

The J gene is TRBJ1-5, the V gene TRBV10-1; TRBD1 is a possible D gene (6 bases). The CDR3 is made up of 13 amino acids. Germline V CDR1 and CDR2: WNHNN, SYGVQD (reference sequence). Trimming pared 10 bases from V and 8 bases from J, leaving 18 bases between. The chain's CDR3 is CAIVNRDRKPQHF. CDR3 nucleotide sequence: TGCGCCATTGTTAACAGGGATCGTAAGCCCCAGCATTTT.

The chain couples TRBV28 to TRBJ2-3; 10 bases are shared with TRBD1. This CDR3 is 15 amino acids long. Trimming at V came to 9 bases and at J to 3 bases, leaving 9 bases not matched to a gene. The V gene's germline CDR1 is MDHEN and CDR2 SYDVKM. The CDR3 loop is CASTSTGGVTDTQYF. In nucleotides, the CDR3 is TGTGCCAGTACCTCGACAGGGGGCGTGACAGATACGCAGTATTTT.

The CDR3 DNA is TGTGCCAGCAGCTTAAGGTTGAGGGAGCAAGAGACCCAGTACTTC. Its translation is CASSLRLREQETQYF. This sequence joins TRBV11-2 and TRBJ2-5; D possibly corresponds to TRBD2 (5 bases). Germline loops: CDR1 SGHAT, CDR2 FQNNGV. The CDR3 spans 15 residues. Deletions cut 2 bases from V and 2 bases from J, with 12 bases between.

This chain connects TRBV19 to TRBJ2-1, with TRBD2 identical over 9 bases. Germline V gene lookup returns CDR1 LNHDA and CDR2 SQIVND (reference sequence). The CDR3 totals 16 residues. Unmatched junction bases numbered 8, after V lost 5 bases and J lost 3 bases. The CDR3: CASSLGTSRRYNEQFF. The CDR3 nucleotides are TGTGCCAGTAGTTTGGGGACTAGCCGCCGCTACAATGAGCAGTTCTTC.

The chain couples TRBV7-3 to TRBJ2-1; D is uncertain. This CDR3 spans 15 amino acids. In germline, CDR1 is SGHTA, CDR2 FQGTGA. V lost 2 bases and J 6 bases, leaving 14 bases between the germline ends. The CDR3 loop is CASSLQPRISNEQFF. In DNA, the CDR3 is TGTGCCAGCAGCTTACAGCCCAGGATTTCCAATGAGCAGTTCTTC. Full variable domain (outside the CDR3, taken from reference TRBV7-3 and TRBJ2-1): GAGVSQTPSNKVTEKGKYVELRCDPISGHTALYWYRQSLGQGPEFLIYFQGTGAADDSGLPNDRFFAVRPEGSVSTLKIQRTERGDSAVYLCASSLQPRISNEQFFGPGTRLTVL.

The chain employs TRBV18 and TRBJ1-2; D unresolved. CDR3 length: 14 residues. Trimming left V 2 bases short and J 4 bases short, with 11 bases between. The germline V gene has CDR1 KGHSH and CDR2 LQKENI. CDR3 amino acids: CASSPASGIYGYTF. The CDR3, as DNA: TGTGCCAGCTCACCAGCTTCGGGGATCTATGGCTACACCTTC.

This chain links TRBV3-1 (or the pseudogene TRBV3-2) with TRBJ2-2; tentatively, D is TRBD1 (6 bases). CDR3 length: 16 residues. V dropped 1 base and J dropped 0 bases, with 9 bases sitting between them. CDR1 is LGHDT and CDR2 is YNNKEL in the germline V gene (reference sequence). The DNA of the CDR3 is TGTGCCAGCAGCCAAGTTGCAGGGGCGAACACCGGGGAGCTGTTTTTT. Protein: CASSQVAGANTGELFF.

This chain connects TRBV24-1 to TRBJ1-2; D possibly corresponds to TRBD1 (6 bases). This CDR3 comprises 14 residues. CDR1 and CDR2 from the germline V gene are KGHDR and SFDVKD. V was trimmed by 3 bases and J by 4 bases, leaving 11 bases between them. Here the CDR3 reads CATSDPGVRYGYTF. CDR3 DNA: TGTGCCACCAGTGATCCAGGGGTCCGCTATGGCTACACCTTC.

In DNA form, the CDR3 reads TGTGCCATCAGTGAAATTAGCGGGGGGAGGAATGAGCAGTTCTTC. It translates to CAISEISGGRNEQFF. V is TRBV10-3 and J is TRBJ2-1; 10 positions agree with TRBD2. J lost 7 bases, V lost 3 bases, and 6 bases had no gene match. This CDR3 region has 15 residues. Germline V gives CDR1 ENHRY, CDR2 SYGVKD.

This clone was seen a handful of times. The chain employs TRBV5-1 and TRBJ2-1; unclear D gene. Germline CDR1 reads SGHRS; CDR2 reads YFSETQ. V was clipped by 1 base and J by 5 bases, with 10 bases between them. CDR3 size: 14 residues. The CDR3 DNA reads as TGCGCCAGCAGCTTGATTTCCCCTAACAATGAGCAGTTCTTC. Its protein is CASSLISPNNEQFF. Drawing the rest from reference TRBV5-1 and TRBJ2-1, the complete variable domain is KAGVTQTPRYLIKTRGQQVTLSCSPISGHRSVSWYQQTPGQGLQFLFEYFSETQRNKGNFPGRFSGRQFSNSRSEMNVSTLELGDSALYLCASSLISPNNEQFFGPGTRLTVL.

V and J are TRBV5-6 and TRBJ1-1, with D possibly matching TRBD1 (5 bases). The germline V gene has CDR1 SGHDT and CDR2 YYEEEE. V lost 2 bases and J 10 bases, leaving 12 bases between the germline ends. The CDR3 spans 12 residues. CDR3 coding DNA: TGTGCCAGCAGCTTCAGGGCCGCCGGAGCTTTCTTT. It encodes CASSFRAAGAFF.

The chain links TRBV6-5 to TRBJ1-4; D may be TRBD1 (5 bases). This CDR3 contains 14 residues. Trimming cost V 0 bases and J 8 bases, with 10 bases left between them. Germline V gene data show CDR1 as MNHEY and CDR2 as SVGAGI. The CDR3 DNA reads TGTGCCAGCAGTTACTCAGGGGTAGAAGAAAAACTGTTTTTT. This codes for CASSYSGVEEKLFF.

The rearrangement links TRBV6-5 to TRBJ1-1, with unresolved D. The CDR3 contains 14 residues. V lost 10 bases, J lost 11 bases, and 26 bases lay in between. Germline values: CDR1 MNHEY, CDR2 SVGAGI. In nucleotides, the CDR3 is TGTGCCACCGCTGGTGGAGGGCAGGTCCACATCGCTTTCTTT. Translating gives CATAGGGQVHIAFF.

V usage is TRBV9 and J usage is TRBJ2-6; 14 bases fit TRBD2. Germline V CDR1 and CDR2: SGDLS, YYNGEE. The V and J ends lost 4 bases and 0 bases, in that order; junction bases with no gene match: 9. This CDR3 is built from 20 residues. CDR3 bases: TGTGCCAGCAGCCCGACTAGCGGGAGGGCTACTCTCTCTGGGGCCAACGTCCTGACTTTC. Protein sequence: CASSPTSGRATLSGANVLTF. The whole variable domain, filled in from reference TRBV9 and TRBJ2-6, reads DSGVTQTPKHLITATGQRVTLRCSPRSGDLSVYWYQQSLDQGLQFLIQYYNGEERAKGNILERFSAQQFPDLHSELNLSSLELGDSALYFCASSPTSGRATLSGANVLTFGAGSRLTVL.

CDR3 protein: CASSPGQGAGELFF. CDR3 nucleotide sequence: TGTGCCAGCAGCCCCGGACAGGGCGCCGGGGAGCTGTTTTTT. The J gene is TRBJ2-2, the V gene TRBV7-9; TRBD1 aligns across 8 bases. V trimming: 5 bases; J trimming: 6 bases; junction bases outside the gene matches: 5. Germline CDR1 is SEHNR and CDR2 is FQNEAQ (reference sequence). The CDR3 is 14 amino acids.